This entry lists 14 T cell receptor beta chains sequenced from one sample in a study of CD8 T cells in ankylosing spondylitis. TCRdb reprocessed the 5' RACE reads via MiXCR and lists one record per CDR3 protein. The profile shows roughly 160,000 distinct CDR3 sequences, around 9.6% of them singletons. The specimen was blood, either unsorted or a sorted T cell fraction (not recorded which). The receptors were gathered from a female donor with ankylosing spondylitis or in good health (not recorded which).

This clonotype has only a few counts. The V and J genes are TRBV6-5 and TRBJ2-4; unclear D gene. Germline V gene data show CDR1 as MNHEY and CDR2 as SVGAGI. CDR3 size: 14 residues. V was cut by 4 bases and J by 0 bases, with 7 bases left in between. The CDR3 reads CASSFDIAKNIQYF. In DNA form, the CDR3 reads TGTGCCAGCAGTTTCGATATAGCCAAAAACATTCAGTACTTC.

The V and J genes are TRBV10-3 and TRBJ2-2, with TRBD1 matching over 8 bases. The germline V gene has CDR1 ENHRY and CDR2 SYGVKD. There are 19 residues in the CDR3. Trimming at V came to 2 bases and at J to 2 bases, leaving 13 bases not matched to a gene. CDR3 protein: CAISEPQGVGLRNTGELFF. In nucleotides, the CDR3 is TGTGCCATCAGTGAGCCACAGGGGGTAGGACTCCGAAACACCGGGGAGCTGTTTTTT.

This chain joins TRBV25-1 and TRBJ2-1; TRBD1 agrees at 7 bases. J lost 5 bases, V lost 3 bases, and 4 bases had no gene match. CDR3 length: 14 amino acids. Germline lookup yields CDR1 MGHDK and CDR2 SYGVNS. CDR3 residues: CASSDWGQNNEQFF. The CDR3 DNA sequence: TGTGCCAGCAGTGACTGGGGACAGAACAATGAGCAGTTCTTC.

This clonotype was seen many times. This sequence joins TRBV12-3 or TRBV12-4 and TRBJ2-1; weak D call: TRBD2 (5 bases). V lost 2 bases, J lost 3 bases, and 11 bases lay in between. CDR3 size: 15 residues. The CDR3 coding sequence is TGTGCCAGCAGTTTAATCGGACTCCACTACAATGAGCAGTTCTTC. It encodes CASSLIGLHYNEQFF.

This clonotype was detected a few times. V and J are TRBV7-9 and TRBJ2-7; D is unclear. The germline CDR1 and CDR2 sequences are SEHNR and FQNEAQ (reference sequence). V lost 1 base, J lost 0 bases, and 10 bases lay in between. The CDR3 consists of 15 residues. The CDR3 here is CASSLETASSYEQYF. As DNA, the CDR3 is TGTGCCAGCAGCTTAGAGACGGCAAGCTCCTACGAGCAGTACTTC. The full variable domain, rest sourced from reference TRBV7-9 and TRBJ2-7, is DTGVSQNPRHKITKRGQNVTFRCDPISEHNRLYWYRQTLGQGPEFLTYFQNEAQLEKSRLLSDRFSAERPKGSFSTLEIQRTEQGDSAMYLCASSLETASSYEQYFGPGTRLTVT.

The CDR3 nucleotides are TGCGCCAGCAGCCACCAACTAGCGGGGGTTCCTAACAATGAGCAGTTCTTC. Protein sequence: CASSHQLAGVPNNEQFF. The V and J genes are TRBV4-3 and TRBJ2-1, with 11 nucleotides matching TRBD2. Germline CDR1 is LGHNA and CDR2 is YSLEER. V shed 3 bases, J shed 5 bases, and the junction held 9 bases outside the gene matches. The CDR3 consists of 17 residues.

This clonotype was seen a few times. The rearrangement links TRBV28 to TRBJ2-6; tentative D call: TRBD2 (6 bases). This CDR3 is 16 amino acids long. The germline V gene has CDR1 MDHEN and CDR2 SYDVKM. Trimming took off 7 bases at V and 0 bases at J, with 13 bases between the two ends. This CDR3 reads CASIGGFYSGANVLTF. The CDR3 DNA sequence: TGTGCCAGCATTGGAGGGTTCTACTCTGGGGCCAACGTCCTGACTTTC. The full variable domain, in which reference TRBV28 and TRBJ2-6 provide the parts outside the CDR3, is DVKVTQSSRYLVKRTGEKVFLECVQDMDHENMFWYRQDPGLGLRLIYFSYDVKMKEKGDIPEGYSVSREKKERFSLILESASTNQTSMYLCASIGGFYSGANVLTFGAGSRLTVL.

This clonotype turned up a few times. The junction shows a germline mismatch at one end, possibly a read error. The chain is built from TRBV7-7 and TRBJ2-7; D is uncertain. Germline CDR1 is SSHAT and CDR2 is FNYEAQ (reference sequence). CDR3 length: 15 residues. The CDR3 here is CASNNLRPRPYEQYF. The CDR3 region has the DNA TGTGCTAGCAACAACTTGAGGCCCCGCCCCTACGAGCAGTACTTC. The complete variable domain, with remaining parts taken from reference TRBV7-7 and TRBJ2-7, reads GAGVSQSPRYKVTKRGQDVTLRCDPISSHATLYWYQQALGQGPEFLTYFNYEAQPDKSGLPSDRFSAERPEGSISTLTIQRTEQRDSAMYRCASNNLRPRPYEQYFGPGTRLTVT.

This clonotype was found a few times. This sequence joins TRBV5-4 and TRBJ1-1, with a tentative D call TRBD1 (6 bases). The CDR3 extends over 17 amino acids. Deletions cut 0 bases from V and 4 bases from J, with 19 bases between. CDR1 and CDR2 from the germline V gene are SGHNT and YYREEE (reference sequence). CDR3 nucleotides: TGTGCCAGCAGCTTGGGGCGGGGGCGCGATTCGGTCACTGAAGCTTTCTTT. Its protein is CASSLGRGRDSVTEAFF.

This clonotype was seen only a few times. The chain combines TRBV11-2 with TRBJ2-7, with D possibly TRBD2 on 5 matching bases. The CDR3 is made up of 14 amino acids. CDR1 SGHAT and CDR2 FQNNGV come from the germline V gene. The germline V and J ends were trimmed by 6 bases and 7 bases, with 19 bases remaining between them. The CDR3 loop reads CASRSSGRQWEQYF. CDR3 DNA sequence: TGTGCCAGCAGATCGAGCGGACGTCAATGGGAGCAGTACTTC.

The rearrangement uses TRBV4-3 and TRBJ2-7, with D perhaps TRBD2 (6 bases). Trimming removed 0 bases from V and 5 bases from J, with 17 bases in between. The CDR3 runs 16 residues. Per the germline V gene, CDR1 is LGHNA and CDR2 is YSLEER. The CDR3: CASSQDRGWDMDEQYF. The CDR3 nucleotides read TGCGCCAGCAGCCAAGACCGGGGGTGGGATATGGACGAGCAGTACTTC.

There are many counts of this clonotype. The chain joins TRBV6-1 to TRBJ1-2; D possibly corresponds to TRBD1 (5 bases). V was trimmed by 3 bases and J by 8 bases, leaving 13 bases between them. Per germline, CDR1 MNHNS and CDR2 SASEGT. This CDR3 has 13 residues. The DNA of the CDR3 is TGTGCCAGCAGTGATCCAGGGCTGGAGGGCTACACCTTC. This codes for CASSDPGLEGYTF.

V and J are TRBV20-1 and TRBJ2-5, with D uncertain. Germline CDR1 is DFQATT and CDR2 is SNEGSKA (reference sequence). The CDR3 covers 15 residues. The V gene lost 0 bases and the J gene lost 5 bases, with 16 bases spanning the gap. CDR3 in amino acids: CSAREPLLPGETQYF. The CDR3 DNA reads TGCAGTGCTAGAGAGCCCCTCCTGCCTGGGGAGACCCAGTACTTC.

The sample holds a few counts of this clonotype. The chain is built from TRBV6-2 or TRBV6-3 and TRBJ2-7; D call uncertain. The V end lost 5 bases, the J end lost 3 bases, and 17 bases lay between the germline ends. Germline V gene lookup returns CDR1 MNHEY and CDR2 SVGEGT. The CDR3 is made up of 15 amino acids. CDR3 bases: TGTGCCAGCAGTCCCCGCGGACCTACAGACTACGAGCAGTACTTC. Protein: CASSPRGPTDYEQYF.